This TCR beta chain appears in the sequencing data of a study of a mutant IDH1 vaccine in newly diagnosed glioma listed by TCRdb under 2021. Background on the whole study: Eight vaccinations were administered to patients in weeks 1, 3, 5, 7, 11, 15, 19 and 23, corresponding to visits V03 through V10. Vaccination was initiated 4-6 weeks after radiotherapy alone, or concurrently with temozolomide cycles in the chemotherapy-containing groups. Of the approximately 34 treated patients, approximately 62% were male and approximately 38% were female, and a mean age of around 40 years was recorded. Before enrollment, most patients had been given radiochemotherapy with temozolomide as standard therapy, while the rest had received either radiotherapy alone or temozolomide alone. Peripheral blood was collected at six visits: V03 (baseline), V05, V07, V10, V12 and V13. For exploratory analyses, longitudinal TCRB deep sequencing was carried out in 25 treated patients wherever samples were available.

As to this clone: Its antigen is still unknown. No per-base quality is available; no much larger clone lies one base away.

Study-wide findings and limitations: It was noted by the authors that analyses of patient blood samples could not be reproduced owing to sample limitations. Availability determined which PBMC samples were chosen for TCRB deep sequencing. Immune responses induced by the vaccine were seen in 90% to 95% of patients across multiple MHC alleles. No apparent relationship was observed between pseudoprogression and alterations in the top peripheral T cell clonotypes detected by TCRB sequencing.

At the junction V is shortened by 3 bases and J by 2 bases, with 13 bases in between. Taken from the germline V gene, the CDR1 and CDR2 loops are SGHDN and FVKESK. The CDR3 contains 16 residues, cysteine and phenylalanine counted. Only CDR3 DNA remains: 48 bases, in frame from the first base. Per the publication, the time point label means: week 5, during vaccination. A 20-mer mutant IDH1 peptide at 300 micrograms in Montanide made up each vaccine dose, which was injected subcutaneously together with topical imiquimod. The donors had newly diagnosed IDH1-mutant astrocytomas of WHO grade 3 or 4 that showed loss of nuclear ATRX. The samples were drawn from NOA16, a multicentre, single-arm, open-label phase I trial in Germany that tested a mutant IDH1 peptide vaccine in humans for the first time. Genomic DNA for TCRB sequencing was isolated from EDTA blood with the DNeasy Blood and Tissue Kit. Receptors were amplified or captured by the immunoSEQ multiplex PCR assay. The hsTCRB Kit was used according to the manufacturer's protocol to amplify rearranged TCR beta chain sequences. Sequencing of TCRB libraries was carried out on an Illumina MiSeq. The source study handled its data this way. The kit vendor's proprietary platform handled demultiplexing, trimming and gene mapping. TCRdb took this table from immuneACCESS and kept in-frame rearrangements with V and J called. Such tables lack part of the clones; where checked against another copy, unresolved V genes explain under half of the gap, and the rest is unexplained. The V and J calls and the clone size are those of that table, but D and trimming were determined from the DNA. The sample table lists around 28,000 clones, roughly nine tenths of them with a count of one. 20% of the sample rests with the top ten.

The chain is made from TRBV14 and TRBJ1-4, with the D segment identity uncertain. Sequenced material: PBMCs, taken from a glioma patient whose treatment included an IDH1 peptide vaccine. The receptor was isolated from a man aged 18 to 35 with glioma. The DNA is as follows: TGTGCCAGCAGCCATCTCGACGGGCCTACTAATGAAAAACTGTTTTTT. This sequence encodes CASSHLDGPTNEKLFF. Reference TRBV14 and TRBJ1-4 genes cover what lies past the CDR3, so the full variable domain is EAGVTQFPSHSVIEKGQTVTLRCDPISGHDNLYWYRRVMGKEIKFLLHFVKESKQDESGMPNNRFLAERTGGTYSTLKVQPAELEDSGVYFCASSHLDGPTNEKLFFGSGTQLSVL.